The 13 T cell receptor beta chains given below trace back to one sample, sequenced in a study of T cells in Graves' hyperthyroidism and ophthalmopathy. The TCR beta CDR3 regions underwent amplification using RNA transcripts as the source. In the first-round RT-PCR of the TCR CDR3, the HTBI primer set was used. TCRdb reprocessed the multiplex PCR reads with MiXCR, giving one entry per CDR3 protein. The sample lists more than 550,000 distinct CDR3 sequences, 18% seen once, with around 15% in the top ten. The specimen was blood. These receptors all stem from a woman between 45 and 60 years old with Graves' hyperthyroidism that later progressed to Graves' ophthalmopathy.

This clonotype was recorded at least ten times. V is TRBV6-1 and J is TRBJ2-7; 8 positions match TRBD1. V dropped 6 bases and J dropped 0; count of bases not matched to a gene: 4. CDR1 is MNHNS, CDR2 SASEGT, per germline. CDR3 length equals 14 residues. The CDR3 bases are TGTGCCAGCAGGACAGGGGCCAGCTCCTACGAGCAGTACTTC. This gives the protein CASRTGASSYEQYF.

The chain has TRBV14 and TRBJ2-7; 9 bases align to TRBD1. V trimming: 4 bases; J trimming: 6 bases; junction bases outside the gene matches: 13. Per the germline V gene, CDR1 is SGHDN and CDR2 is FVKESK. CDR3 length: 16 residues. CDR3 loop: CASSLYRTGEDCEQYF. The CDR3 DNA reads as TGTGCCAGCAGCCTATACAGGACAGGGGAAGACTGCGAGCAGTACTTC.

This clonotype was counted many times. The V and J genes are TRBV7-6 and TRBJ1-1, with D perhaps matching TRBD1 (6 bases). Germline lookup yields CDR1 SGHVS and CDR2 FNYEAQ. There are 16 residues in the CDR3. V was cut by 2 bases and J by 2 bases, with 15 bases left in between. This CDR3 is CASSLKGGVDNTEAFF. The CDR3 DNA reads TGTGCCAGCAGCTTAAAAGGGGGAGTGGATAACACTGAAGCTTTCTTT.

This clonotype was seen only a few times. The CDR3, as DNA: TGTGCCAGCAGCTTAGCGCCAGGCCATAGCTCCTATAATTCACCCCTCCACTTT. It codes for CASSLAPGHSSYNSPLHF. The rearrangement uses TRBV7-9 and TRBJ1-6; D remains ambiguous. Germline CDR1 reads SEHNR; CDR2 reads FQNEAQ (reference sequence). Trimming pared 0 bases from V and 0 bases from J, leaving 12 bases between. The CDR3 runs to 18 residues.

This clonotype has at least ten counts. This chain joins TRBV12-3 or TRBV12-4 and TRBJ1-1, with TRBD1 identical over 10 bases. The V segment lost 6 bases and the J segment 4 bases; nucleotides outside the gene matches: 8. This CDR3 comprises 15 residues. The CDR3 here is CASRRGQGRFTEAFF. CDR3 DNA sequence: TGTGCCAGCAGGAGGGGACAGGGGAGGTTCACTGAAGCTTTCTTT.

This clonotype was detected ten times or more. The chain is built from TRBV20-1 and TRBJ2-5, with 9 nucleotides matching TRBD2. CDR1 and CDR2 from the germline V gene are DFQATT and SNEGSKA (reference sequence). This CDR3 comprises 16 residues. V lost 1 base to trimming and J lost 1 base; unmatched junction nucleotides: 7. This CDR3 reads CSARVQRGVRQETQYF. The CDR3 region has the DNA TGCAGTGCTAGAGTTCAGCGGGGGGTACGCCAAGAGACCCAGTACTTC.

This clonotype was recorded a few times. This chain links TRBV19 with TRBJ2-1; 10 bases agree with TRBD2. Trimming removed 9 bases from V and 15 bases from J; junction bases left unmatched: 8. Germline CDR1 and CDR2: LNHDA and SQIVND (reference sequence). This CDR3 is 11 amino acids long. CDR3 nucleotides: TGTGCCAGCCGGACTAGCGGAGAGTGGTTCTTC. Translating it yields CASRTSGEWFF. Looking up the rest from reference TRBV19 and TRBJ2-1 gives the full variable domain: DGGITQSPKYLFRKEGQNVTLSCEQNLNHDAMYWYRQDPGQGLRLIYYSQIVNDFQKGDIAEGYSVSREKKESFPLTVTSAQKNPTAFYLCASRTSGEWFFGPGTRLTVL.

This clonotype was recorded a few times. The chain combines TRBV12-3 or TRBV12-4 with TRBJ1-6; maybe TRBD1 (6 bases). This CDR3 is built from 14 residues. The ends were cut back, 6 bases at V and 7 bases at J, with 13 bases in the middle. The CDR3 DNA reads TGTGCCAGCAGAGGGACAAGGGAGAATTCACCCCTCCACTTT. This encodes CASRGTRENSPLHF.

The chain combines TRBV2 with TRBJ2-1, with a weak D call TRBD1 (6 bases). The CDR3 consists of 14 residues. Germline CDR1 SNHLY, CDR2 FYNNEI. Trimming pared 10 bases from V and 2 bases from J, leaving 15 bases between. The CDR3 protein is CATTRGSAYNEQFF. In DNA, the CDR3 is TGTGCCACAACCAGGGGTTCGGCCTACAATGAGCAGTTCTTC.

This clonotype was seen repeatedly, ten times or more. This sequence joins TRBV7-2 and TRBJ1-2; D ambiguous. V was clipped by 3 bases and J by 0 bases, with 8 bases between them. Germline V CDR1 and CDR2: SGHTA, FQGNSA. This CDR3 region has 14 residues. CDR3 in amino acids: CASSFSGTNYGYTF. DNA for the CDR3: TGTGCCAGCAGCTTTTCGGGGACTAACTATGGCTACACCTTC.

This clonotype was picked up a small number of times. V is TRBV7-8 and J is TRBJ1-3; no clear D gene. V shed 0 bases and J shed 0 bases, with 12 bases lying between them. CDR1 and CDR2 (germline): SGHVS, FQNEAQ. The CDR3 covers 17 residues. CDR3 loop: CASSLAKNSRSGNTIYF. For the CDR3, the DNA is TGTGCCAGCAGCTTAGCGAAGAACAGTCGCTCTGGAAACACCATATATTTT.

This chain connects TRBV19 to TRBJ1-4, with D perhaps TRBD1 (6 bases). Germline CDR1 and CDR2: LNHDA and SQIVND (reference sequence). V lost 7 bases and J lost 8, with 20 bases in between. The CDR3 totals 15 residues. CDR3 sequence reads: CASNPLGQSGEKLFF. The CDR3 coding sequence is TGTGCCAGTAACCCTTTAGGACAGTCTGGGGAAAAACTGTTTTTT.

This clonotype was detected ten times or more. The V gene is TRBV5-1, the J gene TRBJ1-1; the match to TRBD1 covers 9 bases. The length of the CDR3 is 17 residues. Germline loops: CDR1 SGHRS, CDR2 YFSETQ. The ends lost 0 bases at V and 5 bases at J; junction bases unmatched: 11. The CDR3: CASSLEGQGEVGTEAFF. Here the CDR3 DNA reads TGCGCCAGCAGCTTGGAGGGACAGGGTGAGGTGGGGACTGAAGCTTTCTTT.